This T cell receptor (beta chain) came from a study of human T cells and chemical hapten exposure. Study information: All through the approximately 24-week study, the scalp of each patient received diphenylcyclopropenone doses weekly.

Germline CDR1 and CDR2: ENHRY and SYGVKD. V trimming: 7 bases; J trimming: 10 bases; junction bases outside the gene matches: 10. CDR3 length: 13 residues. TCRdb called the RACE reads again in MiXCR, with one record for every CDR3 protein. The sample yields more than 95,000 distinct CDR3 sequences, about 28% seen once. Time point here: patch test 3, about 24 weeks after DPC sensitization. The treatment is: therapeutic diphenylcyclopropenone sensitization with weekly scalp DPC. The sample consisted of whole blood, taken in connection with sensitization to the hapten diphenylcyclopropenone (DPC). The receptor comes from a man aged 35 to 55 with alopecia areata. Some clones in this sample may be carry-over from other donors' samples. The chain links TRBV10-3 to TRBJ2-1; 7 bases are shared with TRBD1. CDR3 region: CAIKREGAREQFF. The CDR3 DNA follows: TGTGCCATCAAGCGTGAGGGGGCGCGGGAGCAGTTCTTC.